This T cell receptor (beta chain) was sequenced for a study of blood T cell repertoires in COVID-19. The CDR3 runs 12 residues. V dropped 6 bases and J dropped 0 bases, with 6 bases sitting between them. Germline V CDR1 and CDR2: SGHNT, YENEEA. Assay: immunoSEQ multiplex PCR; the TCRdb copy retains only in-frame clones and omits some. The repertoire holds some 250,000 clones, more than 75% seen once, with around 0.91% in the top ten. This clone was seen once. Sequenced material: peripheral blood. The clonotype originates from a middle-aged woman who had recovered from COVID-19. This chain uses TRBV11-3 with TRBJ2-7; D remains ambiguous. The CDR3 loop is CASSQNSYEQYF. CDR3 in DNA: TGTGCCAGCAGTCAAAACTCCTACGAGCAGTACTTC.